What follows are 31 T cell receptor beta chains derived from one specimen sequenced in a study of identifying expanded T cells in peripheral blood. Measured with immunoSEQ multiplex PCR; TCRdb has only the in-frame clones, and not every one. Among about 94,000 clones listed, nearly 90% were seen once. Sequences were obtained from blood. The receptors stem from a person aged 18 to 75 in good health.

This chain connects TRBV19 to TRBJ1-1; no reliable D call. Germline loops: CDR1 LNHDA, CDR2 SQIVND (reference sequence). The V end lost 2 bases, the J end lost 4 bases, and 8 bases lay between the germline ends. This CDR3 has 13 amino acids. The CDR3 bases are TGTGCCAGTAGTATATGGGGTCCCACTGAAGCTTTCTTT. It yields the protein CASSIWGPTEAFF.

This chain links TRBV18 with TRBJ2-1; D is possibly TRBD1 (6 bases). V lost 2 bases to trimming and J lost 2 bases, with 10 bases between them. Germline V gene data show CDR1 as KGHSH and CDR2 as LQKENI. There are 15 residues in the CDR3. The CDR3 is CASSPYRAAYNEQFF. The CDR3 DNA is TGTGCCAGCTCACCATACAGGGCGGCCTACAATGAGCAGTTCTTC.

V usage is TRBV5-6 and J usage is TRBJ2-7, with D perhaps TRBD2 (6 bases). CDR3 size: 15 residues. CDR1 and CDR2 (germline): SGHDT, YYEEEE. Trimming shortened V by 7 bases and J by 5 bases, and 22 bases separated the two germline ends. CDR3 sequence: CASGAGSPFLDEQYF. The CDR3 nucleotides read TGTGCCAGCGGGGCGGGGTCCCCTTTTTTGGACGAGCAGTACTTC.

The V and J genes are TRBV2 and TRBJ2-5; no clear D. TRBJ2-7 explains the end of the DNA better; the J call may be wrong. The CDR3 runs to 12 residues. Germline V CDR1 and CDR2: SNHLY, FYNNEI. DNA of the CDR3: TGTGCCAGCAGTGATTTGAACTACGAGCAGTACTTC. Protein sequence: CASSDLNYEQYF.

The CDR3 region has the DNA TGTGCCAGCAGCTATACAGGGGGCGGCACTGAAGCTTTCTTT. It codes for CASSYTGGGTEAFF. The chain combines TRBV7-9 with TRBJ1-1; 9 nucleotides match TRBD1. The CDR3 contains 14 residues. In germline, CDR1 is SEHNR, CDR2 FQNEAQ (reference sequence). The J segment lost 4 bases and the V segment lost 4 bases, leaving 4 bases of the junction unmatched.

The chain links TRBV4-2 to TRBJ1-2; D remains unclear. Trimming left V 0 bases short and J 0 bases short, with 11 bases between. CDR3 size: 16 residues. CDR1 is LGHNA, CDR2 YNFKEQ, per germline. The CDR3 region is CASSQEDHRANYGYTF. In nucleotides, the CDR3 is TGTGCCAGCAGCCAAGAGGATCACAGAGCTAACTATGGCTACACCTTC.

This chain links TRBV4-3 with TRBJ2-5; 11 positions agree with TRBD2. The DNA end favors TRBJ2-7, so the J call may be wrong. The CDR3 is 15 residues long. The V gene's germline CDR1 is LGHNA and CDR2 YSLEER. The CDR3 spells CASSQETSGRFEQYF. The CDR3 nucleotides read TGCGCCAGCAGCCAAGAAACTAGCGGGAGATTCGAGCAGTACTTC.

This rearrangement joins TRBV29-1 to TRBJ1-1; 7 bases align to TRBD1. CDR1 SQVTM and CDR2 ANQGSEA come from the germline V gene. This CDR3 has 14 amino acids. Trimming cost V 4 bases and J 0 bases; bases outside gene matches: 5. The CDR3 is CSVANRGLNTEAFF. CDR3 in DNA: TGCAGCGTTGCAAACAGGGGCCTGAACACTGAAGCTTTCTTT.

V is TRBV7-3 and J is TRBJ1-1; the D gene is possibly TRBD1 (5 bases). V was trimmed by 2 bases and J by 3 bases, leaving 10 bases between them. The CDR3 runs to 14 residues. The germline V gene encodes CDR1 SGHTA and CDR2 FQGTGA. In nucleotides, the CDR3 is TGTGCCAGCAGCTTAGAGGGGACGGACACTGAAGCTTTCTTT. Protein sequence: CASSLEGTDTEAFF.

Turning to this clone: This sample includes further DNA sequences coding for the same CDR3. The chain uses TRBV19 and TRBJ1-2, with D maybe TRBD1 (5 bases). The germline V and J ends were trimmed by 5 bases and 3 bases, with 13 bases remaining between them. The CDR3 loop spans 14 amino acids. Germline V gene data show CDR1 as LNHDA and CDR2 as SQIVND (reference sequence). CDR3 sequence (DNA): TGTGCCAGTAGTCCCGGAGTAGGGGACTATGGCTACACCTTC. Protein product: CASSPGVGDYGYTF.

This chain joins TRBV4-1 and TRBJ1-3, with TRBD1 matching over 8 bases. Germline trimming cut 4 bases from V and 2 bases from J; bases unmatched to any gene: 10. The CDR3 is 17 amino acids. Germline V gene lookup returns CDR1 MGHRA and CDR2 YSYEKL. The CDR3 DNA reads TGCGCCAGCAGCCCCCAGGGGGCCAGGGGGACTGGAAACACCATATATTTT. Translation gives CASSPQGARGTGNTIYF.

The chain employs TRBV11-3 and TRBJ2-1; TRBD2 agrees at 8 bases. Losses at the gene ends were 5 bases for V and 7 bases for J; bases not matched to a gene: 10. This CDR3 contains 15 residues. Per the germline V gene, CDR1 is SGHNT and CDR2 is YENEEA. CDR3 sequence reads: CASSHPGGRQNEQFF. The CDR3 bases are TGTGCCAGCAGCCACCCGGGCGGGAGGCAAAATGAGCAGTTCTTC.

J is TRBJ1-3 and V is TRBV4-2; TRBD1 might be the D (5 bases). There are 17 residues in the CDR3. Trimming took 5 bases from V and 0 from J, leaving 17 bases between them. Germline V gene lookup returns CDR1 LGHNA and CDR2 YNFKEQ. CDR3 protein: CASSLRRGLSSGNTIYF. The CDR3 region has the DNA TGTGCCAGCAGCTTACGCCGGGGCCTGAGCTCTGGAAACACCATATATTTT.

This chain uses TRBV5-1 with TRBJ2-3; TRBD2 aligns across 13 bases. The CDR3 runs to 17 residues. Trimming at V came to 3 bases and at J to 1 base, leaving 5 bases not matched to a gene. The germline CDR1 and CDR2 sequences are SGHRS and YFSETQ. CDR3 DNA: TGCGCCAGCAGCTCGGGGACTAGCGGGACCCGCACAGATACGCAGTATTTT. It codes for CASSSGTSGTRTDTQYF.

The gene calls are TRBV19 and TRBJ1-1; tentatively, D is TRBD1 (6 bases). Trimming took off 8 bases at V and 6 bases at J, with 16 bases between the two ends. This CDR3 region has 13 residues. Germline assignment: CDR1 LNHDA and CDR2 SQIVND (reference sequence). CDR3: CASRPTGKAEAFF. The CDR3 nucleotides are TGTGCCAGTCGGCCCACAGGGAAGGCTGAAGCTTTCTTT.

The genes are TRBV6-6 and TRBJ1-2, with D hard to call. Germline values: CDR1 MNHNY, CDR2 SVGAGI (reference sequence). The V end lost 6 bases, the J end lost 2 bases, and 4 bases lay between the germline ends. The CDR3 loop spans 11 amino acids. Written as DNA, the CDR3 is TGTGCCAGCAGCCGCAACTATGGCTACACCTTC. Amino acid sequence: CASSRNYGYTF.

The chain is built from TRBV21-1 and TRBJ1-3. TRBV21-1 is a pseudogene. CDR3 size: 17 residues. In DNA, the CDR3 is TGTGCCAGCAGCAAAGGGCGGCGGGATTACTCTGGAAACACCATATATTTT. Encoded protein: CASSKGRRDYSGNTIYF.

The V gene is TRBV30, the J gene TRBJ2-3; maybe TRBD2 (6 bases). Germline CDR1 reads GTSNPN; CDR2 reads SVGIG (reference sequence). V was pared by 0 bases and J by 5 bases, with 15 bases between. CDR3 size: 15 residues. The CDR3 spells CAWSVIGSRGDTQYF. The CDR3 DNA follows: TGTGCCTGGAGTGTAATCGGGAGTCGTGGAGATACGCAGTATTTT.

The V and J genes are TRBV6-1 and TRBJ1-3; 9 bases fit TRBD1. Germline-derived CDR1 and CDR2 are MNHNS and SASEGT. CDR3 length: 15 residues. Trimming removed 11 bases from V and 2 bases from J; junction bases left unmatched: 10. This CDR3 reads CAVMQDRGAGNTIYF. The DNA for the CDR3 is TGTGCCGTAATGCAGGACAGGGGTGCTGGAAACACCATATATTTT.

The J gene is TRBJ2-7, the V gene TRBV15; possibly TRBD1 for D (8 bases). CDR3 length equals 15 residues. Germline V gives CDR1 LNHNV, CDR2 YYDKDF (reference sequence). The V and J ends lost 3 bases and 2 bases respectively, with 14 bases between them. The CDR3 loop is CATSSDTGGAYEQYF. CDR3 sequence (DNA): TGTGCCACCAGCAGCGATACAGGGGGGGCCTACGAGCAGTACTTC.

The chain recombines TRBV7-3 with TRBJ1-1; D gene unclear. The germline gives CDR1 SGHTA, CDR2 FQGTGA. The length of the CDR3 is 15 residues. The germline V and J ends were trimmed by 7 bases and 2 bases, with 17 bases remaining between them. The CDR3 sequence is CASITTPDLNTEAFF. The CDR3 DNA is TGTGCCAGCATCACCACACCAGACCTAAACACTGAAGCTTTCTTT.

This chain links TRBV5-1 with TRBJ1-2; no reliable D call. V lost 0 bases to trimming and J lost 0 bases, with 6 bases between them. The CDR3 length is 14 residues. Looked up from germline, CDR1 is SGHRS and CDR2 is YFSETQ. The CDR3 nucleotides read TGCGCCAGCAGCTTGGGCCAGGCTAACTATGGCTACACCTTC. This gives the protein CASSLGQANYGYTF.

V usage is TRBV5-1 and J usage is TRBJ1-4; the match to TRBD1 covers 7 bases. The CDR3 is 15 residues long. From germline, CDR1 is SGHRS and CDR2 YFSETQ. The V gene end was trimmed by 5 bases and the J gene end by 4 bases; junction bases not matched to a gene: 8. CDR3 in amino acids: CASRSGGTDNEKLFF. The CDR3 coding sequence is TGCGCCAGCAGGTCAGGGGGGACGGATAATGAAAAACTGTTTTTT.

V is TRBV6-1 and J is TRBJ1-2, with 8 bases fitting TRBD1. The CDR3 has 13 residues. Per the germline V gene, CDR1 is MNHNS and CDR2 is SASEGT. The V gene end was trimmed by 6 bases and the J gene end by 3 bases; junction bases not matched to a gene: 3. CDR3 residues: CASRQGVDYGYTF. The CDR3 nucleotides read TGTGCCAGCAGACAGGGGGTGGACTATGGCTACACCTTC.

The chain employs TRBV7-6 and TRBJ2-5, with 7 positions matching TRBD1. This CDR3 spans 13 amino acids. Germline V gene sequence: CDR1 SGHVS, CDR2 FNYEAQ. V shed 5 bases and J 5 bases; nucleotides not matched to a gene: 5. The DNA of the CDR3 is TGTGCCAGCAGCCGACAGGGATTCGAGACCCAGTACTTC. As protein: CASSRQGFETQYF.

The chain carries TRBV7-2 and TRBJ1-2; no clear D. Trimming left V 5 bases short and J 7 bases short, with 23 bases between. Germline-derived CDR1 and CDR2 are SGHTA and FQGNSA. This CDR3 is 16 amino acids long. The CDR3 coding sequence is TGTGCCAGCAGCCCCTCGAGTATTGGCGGGGATCCTGGCTACACCTTC. It translates to CASSPSSIGGDPGYTF.

This chain joins TRBV21-1 and TRBJ1-1. TRBV21-1 is termed a pseudogene. The CDR3 runs to 9 residues. The CDR3 reads CASSNEAFF. The CDR3 DNA follows: TGTGCCAGCAGCAATGAAGCTTTCTTT.

The chain combines TRBV27 with TRBJ2-2, with a tentative D call TRBD2 (5 bases). CDR1 MNHEY and CDR2 SMNVEV come from the germline V gene (reference sequence). This CDR3 contains 13 residues. The V gene lost 7 bases and the J gene lost 4 bases, with 10 bases spanning the gap. The CDR3 protein is CASTGWVTGELFF. In nucleotides, the CDR3 is TGTGCCAGCACGGGGTGGGTCACCGGGGAGCTGTTTTTT.

The V call is TRBV5-1, the J call TRBJ2-7; D might be TRBD1 or TRBD2, each matching 5 bases. The CDR3 has 16 amino acids. The germline V gene has CDR1 SGHRS and CDR2 YFSETQ. Trimming stripped 0 bases from V and 5 bases from J, with 18 bases between. The CDR3 coding sequence is TGCGCCAGCAGCTTGGGGGACGGAAGGTTCAGGGACGAGCAGTACTTC. It codes for CASSLGDGRFRDEQYF.

The DNA of the CDR3 is TGCGCCAGCAGCTTGCAGGGGGCGTTCGACGAGCAGTACTTC. This codes for CASSLQGAFDEQYF. The rearrangement joins TRBV5-1 to TRBJ2-7; 8 bases map to TRBD1. The CDR3 runs to 14 residues. The germline V gene has CDR1 SGHRS and CDR2 YFSETQ. Trimming at V came to 1 base and at J to 5 bases, leaving 5 bases not matched to a gene.

The chain has TRBV5-8 and TRBJ2-1; D is unclear. Looked up from germline, CDR1 is SGHTS and CDR2 is YDEGEE. The V end lost 4 bases, the J end lost 9 bases, and 11 bases lay between the germline ends. CDR3 length: 12 amino acids. In DNA, the CDR3 is TGTGCCAGCAGCCCGGCTAATACTGAGCAGTTCTTC. It specifies CASSPANTEQFF.